One sample yielded the 12 T cell receptor beta chains listed below, sequenced in a study of T cell clusters in autoimmune cytopenias. Multiplex touch-down PCR amplified TRB using TRB-A and TRB-B pools in one tube. Each CDR3 protein gets one entry in TCRdb, which reprocessed the multiplex PCR reads and gives no DNA. The table for this sample gives roughly 1,200 distinct CDR3 sequences. TRB amplification used approximately 270 ng of peripheral blood genomic DNA. The material sequenced was peripheral blood. These receptors all stem from a human donor with an autoimmune cytopenia or autoimmune hepatitis (not recorded which).

The chain combines TRBV5-1 with TRBJ2-1; TCRdb's D call of TRBD1 is untestable without DNA. The germline CDR1 and CDR2 sequences are SGHRS and YFSETQ. The CDR3 spans 17 residues. This chain's CDR3 is CASTTMGVPRGYNEQFF.

This clonotype is called large (0.1 to 1%) based on its frequency. This rearrangement joins TRBV6-5 to TRBJ1-1; TCRdb's D call, TRBD1, is unchecked because there is no DNA. Germline values: CDR1 MNHEY, CDR2 SVGAGI. The length of the CDR3 is 16 residues. The CDR3 spells CASSYRNSGGNTEAFF.

The gene calls are TRBV7-2 and TRBJ2-4; no DNA is available, so the TRBD1 call from TCRdb remains unchecked. CDR3 length: 14 residues. Germline V gene data show CDR1 as SGHTA and CDR2 as FQGNSA. CDR3 protein: CASSPGVAKNIQYF.

This clonotype counts as large by frequency. The rearrangement joins TRBV24-1 to TRBJ2-3; absent DNA, TCRdb's TRBD2 call cannot be checked. This CDR3 spans 16 amino acids. Per germline, CDR1 KGHDR and CDR2 SFDVKD. The chain's CDR3 is CATSDFTSGNTDTQYF.

This clonotype is called medium-sized based on its frequency. The V and J genes are TRBV18 and TRBJ2-4; there is no DNA to check the TCRdb D call of TRBD1. Germline-derived CDR1 and CDR2 are KGHSH and LQKENI. The length of the CDR3 is 16 residues. CDR3 loop: CASSPLGQGTQNIQYF. Full variable domain (remainder filled in from reference TRBV18 and TRBJ2-4): NAGVMQNPRHLVRRRGQEARLRCSPMKGHSHVYWYRQLPEEGLKFMVYLQKENIIDESGMPKERFSAEFPKEGPSILRIQQVVRGDSAAYFCASSPLGQGTQNIQYFGAGTRLSVL.

The rearrangement joins TRBV27 to TRBJ1-4; checking the TCRdb D call of TRBD1 is not possible without DNA. Germline lookup yields CDR1 MNHEY and CDR2 SMNVEV (reference sequence). CDR3 size: 14 residues. The CDR3: CASSSGTGNEKLFF. Variable domain in full (rest from reference TRBV27 and TRBJ1-4): EAQVTQNPRYLITVTGKKLTVTCSQNMNHEYMSWYRQDPGLGLRQIYYSMNVEVTDKGDVPEGYKVSRKEKRNFPLILESPSPNQTSLYFCASSSGTGNEKLFFGSGTQLSVL.

J is TRBJ1-1 and V is TRBV6-1; TCRdb returns TRBD1, unconfirmable since there is no DNA. This CDR3 contains 15 residues. CDR1 is MNHNS and CDR2 is SASEGT in the germline V gene. Here the CDR3 reads CASSYGRGMNTEAFF.

Here the CDR3 reads CASSQRTGLRDEQYF. This chain uses TRBV14 with TRBJ2-7; TCRdb proposes TRBD1, but this gene call is untestable without DNA. The germline CDR1 and CDR2 sequences are SGHDN and FVKESK. This CDR3 spans 15 amino acids.

Considering frequency, this clonotype is medium-sized. The chain has TRBV20-1 and TRBJ1-1; the D call from TCRdb, TRBD1, cannot be confirmed without DNA. CDR1 is DFQATT, CDR2 SNEGSKA, per germline (reference sequence). This CDR3 has 13 residues. CDR3 loop: CSASTGGRTEAFF.

The chain couples TRBV19 to TRBJ2-3; TCRdb indicates TRBD2, and absent DNA this call remains unverified. The CDR3 sequence is 14 residues long. Germline CDR1 LNHDA, CDR2 SQIVND (reference sequence). CDR3 in amino acids: CASSLGTSADTQYF.

The rearrangement uses TRBV12-3 or TRBV12-4 and TRBJ2-1; no DNA is available, so the TRBD1 call from TCRdb remains unchecked. The CDR3 runs 12 residues. The CDR3 reads CASNPRGNEQFF.

By frequency, this clonotype is medium-sized (0.01 to 0.1%). The CDR3 here is CSVSRAGSNEKLFF. This chain links TRBV29-1 with TRBJ1-4; TCRdb picks TRBD1, but there is no DNA to check that call. The CDR3 consists of 14 residues. The germline gives CDR1 SQVTM, CDR2 ANQGSEA.